This is a list of T cell receptor beta chains from one sample in a study of vaccination effects on CD4 cells after COVID-19. What these receptors recognize is not known. The method was immunoSEQ multiplex PCR; TCRdb's version includes in-frame clones alone and lacks a portion of them. This table has 55,000 or so clones, around 68% appearing once. This specimen consisted of CD4+ T cells from PBMCs cultured with SARS-CoV-2 spike peptides, obtained before COVID-19 vaccination. These receptor sequences come from a human donor who received a COVID-19 vaccine. Both conserved end residues are part of each CDR3. A D gene is named only where the DNA matches it firmly. A row's size may be missing; if present it is once, few, many or a size class.

clone_size d_call j_call v_call cdr3_nt cdr3_aa
. TRBD2 TRBJ2-4 TRBV2 TGTGCCAGCAGTGAAGTCCTAGCGGGGGGCCTAGCCAAAAACATTCAGTACTTC CASSEVLAGGLAKNIQYF
. . TRBJ2-7 TRBV11-2 TGTGCCAGCAGCTCAGGACGGAACTCCTACGAGCAGTACTTC CASSSGRNSYEQYF
few TRBD2 TRBJ2-7 TRBV2 TGTGCCAGCAAGGGACTAGCGGTCCAGGGGGGTGAGCAGTACTTC CASKGLAVQGGEQYF
once TRBD1 TRBJ1-1 TRBV6-5 TGTGCCAGCACCCAGACAGGGAACAGAGAAGCTTTCTTT CASTQTGNREAFF
. TRBD1 TRBJ1-2 TRBV5-6 TGTGCCAGCAGGTCGACAGGGCTCAACTATGGCTACACCTTC CASRSTGLNYGYTF
. TRBD1 TRBJ2-4 TRBV12-5 TGTGCTAGTGGTTTACAGGGGCTAGCCAAAAACATTCAGTACTTC CASGLQGLAKNIQYF
. . TRBJ2-2 TRBV3-1/TRBV3-2 TGTGCCAGCAGCCAAGACCGGGCGGGGGAGCTGTTTTTT CASSQDRAGELFF
. TRBD2 TRBJ2-3 TRBV11-2 TGTGCCAGCAGCTTAGGACTAGCCCTACGCCGCACAGATACGCAGTATTTT CASSLGLALRRTDTQYF
. . TRBJ2-1 TRBV19 TGTGCCAGTAGACCCCGCCCCGATCTTTTCGGGAGCCCCTACAATGAGCAGTTCTTC CASRPRPDLFGSPYNEQFF
. . TRBJ1-1 TRBV4-3 TGCGCCAGCAGCCAAGCGGCTACATTTTACACTGAAGCTTTCTTT CASSQAATFYTEAFF
few TRBD1 TRBJ1-2 TRBV7-2 TGTGCCAGCAGCTTAGAGAGGACAGGGGGGACGGCTGGCTACACCTTC CASSLERTGGTAGYTF
few . TRBJ1-3 TRBV7-8 TGTGCCAGCAGCTTAGAAAGGGAGACACGGATCTCTGGAAACACCATATATTTT CASSLERETRISGNTIYF
. . TRBJ1-1 TRBV6-4 TGTGCCAGCAGTGTCAGCCTGAACACTGAAGCTTTCTTT CASSVSLNTEAFF
. . TRBJ2-3 TRBV6-2/TRBV6-3 TGTGCCAGCAGTTTCGATACCTCGGGGGACCCTAGCACAGATACGCAGTATTTT CASSFDTSGDPSTDTQYF
. TRBD1 TRBJ1-5 TRBV30 TGTGCCTGGAGGGCGGCAGGGGGTTCGGCCCAGCATTTT CAWRAAGGSAQHF
once TRBD2 TRBJ2-1 TRBV15 TGTGCCACCAGCAGAGATAATGGGGGAGGGGAGTTTAAGATCTTC CATSRDNGGGEFKIF
few TRBD1 TRBJ2-7 TRBV28 TGTGCCAGCAGTTCGACCGGGACAGGGACCCGCGAGCAGTACTTC CASSSTGTGTREQYF
. . TRBJ2-1 TRBV5-1 TGCGCCAGCAGTCGCGGGACAGCCGCCAACAATGAGCAGTTCTTC CASSRGTAANNEQFF
. . TRBJ1-5 TRBV9 TGTGCCAGCAGCGTAGGCACCAGCGGCCAGCCCCAGCATTTT CASSVGTSGQPQHF
once . TRBJ2-7 TRBV7-2 TGTGCCAGCAGCTTAGTCGCGGTTCAGTACTTC CASSLVAVQYF
. TRBD1 TRBJ2-1 TRBV27 TGTGCCAGCAGGACAGGGGGCCCGGGGGTGTACAATGAGCAGTTCTTC CASRTGGPGVYNEQFF
few . TRBJ1-1 TRBV5-1 TGCGCCAGCAGCGGCTTCCGGGGCACTGAAGCTTTCTTT CASSGFRGTEAFF
. TRBD1 TRBJ1-6 TRBV5-1 TGCGCCAGCAGCTTGGGAGGACAGGGGGCTGGTTCACCCCTCCACTTT CASSLGGQGAGSPLHF
. . TRBJ1-2 TRBV28 TGTGCCAGCAGCCTCAGTTTACTTTATGGCTACACCTTC CASSLSLLYGYTF
. TRBD1 TRBJ1-2 TRBV7-2 TGTGCCAGCAGCCCAGGCACAGGGGCTTTTGGTCATGGCTACACCTTC CASSPGTGAFGHGYTF
. . TRBJ1-1 TRBV5-6 TGTGCCAGCAGCTTGGACCGATCGGAGGCTTTCTTT CASSLDRSEAFF
few TRBD1 TRBJ1-2 TRBV25-1 TGTGCCAGCAGTGACAGGGGGCTAGACTATGGCTACACCTTC CASSDRGLDYGYTF
. TRBD2 TRBJ2-3 TRBV30 TGTGCCTGGAGAACTAGCGGTACAACAAGGGGGCAGTATTTT CAWRTSGTTRGQYF
. . TRBJ2-1 TRBV24-1 TGTGCCACCAGTGATTCGAGACAGAGCTCCTACAATGAGCAGTTCTTC CATSDSRQSSYNEQFF
. TRBD1 TRBJ1-2 TRBV29-1 TGCAGCGTACTATCGGGACAGGGAAACTATGGCTACACCTTC CSVLSGQGNYGYTF
. . TRBJ1-5 TRBV19 TGTGCCAGTAGTATATCGTCCGGGAATCAGCCCCAGCATTTT CASSISSGNQPQHF
. . TRBJ2-2 TRBV19 TGTGCCAGTAGTACCACGAGGACCGGGGAGCTGTTTTTT CASSTTRTGELFF
once TRBD1 TRBJ1-3 TRBV30 TGTGCCTGGAGACGACAGGGAGGGAGCCTTGGAAACACCATATATTTT CAWRRQGGSLGNTIYF
. . TRBJ2-1 TRBV30 TGTGCCTGGAGTGGGGGCTCCTACAATGAGCAGTTCTTC CAWSGGSYNEQFF
. . TRBJ2-1 TRBV7-8 TGTGCCAGCAGGATACGGGGCGGGGAGCAGTTCTTC CASRIRGGEQFF
. TRBD1 TRBJ2-5 TRBV19 TGTGCCAGTAGTATAGTATCGACAGGGGCAGAGACCCAGTACTTC CASSIVSTGAETQYF
. . TRBJ2-5 TRBV7-9 TGTGCCAGCAGCTTGGGCGGACACCACCAAGAGACCCAGTACTTC CASSLGGHHQETQYF
once . TRBJ2-5 TRBV19 TGTGCCAGTAGACGAGGGGGGGCGGAGACCCAGTACTTC CASRRGGAETQYF
once . TRBJ2-3 TRBV18 TGTGCCAGCTCGCCAGGGAACAGGCGAGATACGCAGTATTTT CASSPGNRRDTQYF
. . TRBJ2-2 TRBV25-1 TGTGCCAGCAGTCACACCGGGGAGCTGTTTTTT CASSHTGELFF
. TRBD2 TRBJ2-7 TRBV28 TGTGCCAGCAGCCTAGCGGGAGGCTCCTACGAGCAGTACTTC CASSLAGGSYEQYF
. . TRBJ2-5 TRBV5-1 TGCGCCAGCTACCCGACACCCTCCCTACAAGAGACCCAGTACTTC CASYPTPSLQETQYF
. . TRBJ1-3 TRBV3-1/TRBV3-2 TGTGCCAGCAGCCCCTTTTCAGGTGGGCCTGGAAACACCATATATTTT CASSPFSGGPGNTIYF
. TRBD2 TRBJ2-3 TRBV18 TGTGCCAGCTCACCAAGGGGACTAGCCGCAGATACGCAGTATTTT CASSPRGLAADTQYF
. . TRBJ2-1 TRBV29-1 TGCAGCGTTGAACAGGGGTACGACAATGAGCAGTTCTTC CSVEQGYDNEQFF
. . TRBJ1-2 TRBV12-3/TRBV12-4 TGTGCCAGCAGTTTAGAGAGGGACTATGGCTACACCTTC CASSLERDYGYTF
few TRBD1 TRBJ1-2 TRBV7-6 TGTGCCAGCAGCTTAGGCTCAGGGGGCGCCTATGGCTACACCTTC CASSLGSGGAYGYTF
. TRBD2 TRBJ2-3 TRBV7-6 TGTGCCAGCAGCTTAGAACAGCGGGGGGGCCGGGGATATACGCAGTATTTT CASSLEQRGGRGYTQYF
once . TRBJ2-4 TRBV12-5 TGTGCTAGTGGTTTGGTACCCCTGTGGGGTGGGAGAGCCAAAAACATTCAGTACTTC CASGLVPLWGGRAKNIQYF
. . TRBJ1-2 TRBV6-5 TGTGCCAGCACCACGGGTTTTTGGGGGGGGAATGGCTACACCTTC CASTTGFWGGNGYTF
few . TRBJ1-1 TRBV5-8 TGTGCCAGCAGCTTTGGGACGAACACTGAAGCTTTCTTT CASSFGTNTEAFF
. . TRBJ1-5 TRBV28 TGTGCCAGCAGTACGAGCTGGGAGATCAACGCTTATAGCAATCAGCCCCAGCATTTT CASSTSWEINAYSNQPQHF
. . TRBJ2-7 TRBV27 TGTGCCAGCAGTTCAAGGCAGGCCTACGAGCAGTACTTC CASSSRQAYEQYF
few . TRBJ2-1 TRBV9 TGTGCCAGCAGCAGGGACTCGAGCTCCTACAATGAGCAGTTCTTC CASSRDSSSYNEQFF
once TRBD1 TRBJ1-1 TRBV2 TGTGCCAGCCTCAAGACAGGGTTGTTCACTGAAGCTTTCTTT CASLKTGLFTEAFF